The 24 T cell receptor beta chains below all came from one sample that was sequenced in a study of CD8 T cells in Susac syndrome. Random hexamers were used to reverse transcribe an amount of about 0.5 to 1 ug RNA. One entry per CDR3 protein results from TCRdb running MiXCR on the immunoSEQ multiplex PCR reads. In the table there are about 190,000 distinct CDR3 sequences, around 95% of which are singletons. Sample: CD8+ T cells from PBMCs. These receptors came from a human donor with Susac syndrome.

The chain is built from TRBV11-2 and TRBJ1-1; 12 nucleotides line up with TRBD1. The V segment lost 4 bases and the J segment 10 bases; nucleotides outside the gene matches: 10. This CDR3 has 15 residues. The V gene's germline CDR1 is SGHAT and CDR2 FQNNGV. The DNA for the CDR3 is TGTGCCAGCAGCTCCTTCGGGACAGGGGGCCGTCGAGCTTTCTTT. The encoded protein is CASSSFGTGGRRAFF.

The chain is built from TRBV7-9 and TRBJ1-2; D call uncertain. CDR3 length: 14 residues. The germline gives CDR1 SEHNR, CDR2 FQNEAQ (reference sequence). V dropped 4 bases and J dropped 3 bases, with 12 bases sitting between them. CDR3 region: CASSSSGQYYGYTF. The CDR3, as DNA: TGTGCCAGCAGCTCCTCGGGCCAGTACTATGGCTACACCTTC.

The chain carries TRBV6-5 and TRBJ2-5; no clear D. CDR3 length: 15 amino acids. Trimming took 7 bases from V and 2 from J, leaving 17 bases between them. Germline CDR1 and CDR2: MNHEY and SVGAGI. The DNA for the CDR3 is TGTGCCAGCAACCCGTCCCCCTGGTCTCAAGAGACCCAGTACTTC. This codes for CASNPSPWSQETQYF.

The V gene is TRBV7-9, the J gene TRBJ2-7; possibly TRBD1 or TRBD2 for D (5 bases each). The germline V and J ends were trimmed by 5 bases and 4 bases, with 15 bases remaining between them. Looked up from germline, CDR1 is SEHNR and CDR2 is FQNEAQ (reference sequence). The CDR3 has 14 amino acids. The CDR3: CASSPGTEKYEQYF. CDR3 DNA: TGTGCCAGCAGCCCCGGGACGGAAAAATACGAGCAGTACTTC.

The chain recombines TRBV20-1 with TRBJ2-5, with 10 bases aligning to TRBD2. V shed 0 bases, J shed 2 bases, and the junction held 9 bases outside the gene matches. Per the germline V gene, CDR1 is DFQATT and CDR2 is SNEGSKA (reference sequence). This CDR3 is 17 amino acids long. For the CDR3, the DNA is TGCAGTGCTAGAGAGTCTAGCGGGGGTGACCCTCAAGAGACCCAGTACTTC. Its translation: CSARESSGGDPQETQYF.

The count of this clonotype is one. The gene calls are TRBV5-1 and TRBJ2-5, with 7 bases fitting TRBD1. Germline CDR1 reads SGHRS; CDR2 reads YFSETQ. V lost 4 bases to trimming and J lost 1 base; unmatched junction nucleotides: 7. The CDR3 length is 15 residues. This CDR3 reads CASSPSDRSQETQYF. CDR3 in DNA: TGCGCCAGCAGCCCCTCGGACAGGAGCCAAGAGACCCAGTACTTC. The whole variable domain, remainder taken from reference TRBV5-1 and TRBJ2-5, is KAGVTQTPRYLIKTRGQQVTLSCSPISGHRSVSWYQQTPGQGLQFLFEYFSETQRNKGNFPGRFSGRQFSNSRSEMNVSTLELGDSALYLCASSPSDRSQETQYFGPGTRLLVL.

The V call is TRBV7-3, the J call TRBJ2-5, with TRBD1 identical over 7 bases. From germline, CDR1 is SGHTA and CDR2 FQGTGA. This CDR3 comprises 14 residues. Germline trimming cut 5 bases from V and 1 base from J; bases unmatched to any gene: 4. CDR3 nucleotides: TGTGCCAGCAGCCAGGGACAGTCCCAAGAGACCCAGTACTTC. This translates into CASSQGQSQETQYF.

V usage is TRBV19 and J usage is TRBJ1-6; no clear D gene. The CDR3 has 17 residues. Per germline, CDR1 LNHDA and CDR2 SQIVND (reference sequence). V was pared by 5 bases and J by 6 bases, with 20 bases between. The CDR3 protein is CASSPLSGFGSNSPLHF. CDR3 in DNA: TGTGCCAGTAGTCCCCTCAGCGGGTTCGGATCTAATTCACCCCTCCACTTT.

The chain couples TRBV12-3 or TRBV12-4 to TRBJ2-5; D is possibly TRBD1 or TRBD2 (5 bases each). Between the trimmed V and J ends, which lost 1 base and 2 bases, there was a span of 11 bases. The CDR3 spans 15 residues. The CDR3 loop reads CASSLVGVIQETQYF. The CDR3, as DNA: TGTGCCAGCAGTTTAGTGGGGGTGATTCAAGAGACCCAGTACTTC.

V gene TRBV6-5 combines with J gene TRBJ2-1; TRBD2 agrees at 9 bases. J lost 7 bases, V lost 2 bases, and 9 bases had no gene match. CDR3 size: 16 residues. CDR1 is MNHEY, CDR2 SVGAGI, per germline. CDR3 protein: CASSYPKSGGRNEQFF. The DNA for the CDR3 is TGTGCCAGCAGTTACCCGAAGAGCGGGGGGCGGAATGAGCAGTTCTTC.

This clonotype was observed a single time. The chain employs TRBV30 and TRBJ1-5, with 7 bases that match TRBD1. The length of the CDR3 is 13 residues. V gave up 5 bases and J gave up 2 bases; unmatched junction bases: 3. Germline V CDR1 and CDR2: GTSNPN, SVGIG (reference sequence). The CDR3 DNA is TGTGCCTGGGGGACAGTGGGCAATCAGCCCCAGCATTTT. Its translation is CAWGTVGNQPQHF.

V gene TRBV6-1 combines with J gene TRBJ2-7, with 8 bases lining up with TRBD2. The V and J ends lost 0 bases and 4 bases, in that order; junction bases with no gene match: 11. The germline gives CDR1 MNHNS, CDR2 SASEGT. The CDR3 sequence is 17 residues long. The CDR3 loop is CASSEAGSSGTLYEQYF. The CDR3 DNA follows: TGTGCCAGCAGTGAAGCGGGGAGTAGCGGGACACTGTACGAGCAGTACTTC.

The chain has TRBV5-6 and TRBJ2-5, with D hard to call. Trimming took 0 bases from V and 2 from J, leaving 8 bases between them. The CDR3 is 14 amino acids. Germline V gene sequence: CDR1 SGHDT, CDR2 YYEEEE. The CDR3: CASSLASFQETQYF. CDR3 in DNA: TGTGCCAGCAGCTTGGCGTCCTTTCAAGAGACCCAGTACTTC. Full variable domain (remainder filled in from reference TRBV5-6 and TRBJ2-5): DAGVTQSPTHLIKTRGQQVTLRCSPKSGHDTVSWYQQALGQGPQFIFQYYEEEERQRGNFPDRFSGHQFPNYSSELNVNALLLGDSALYLCASSLASFQETQYFGPGTRLLVL.

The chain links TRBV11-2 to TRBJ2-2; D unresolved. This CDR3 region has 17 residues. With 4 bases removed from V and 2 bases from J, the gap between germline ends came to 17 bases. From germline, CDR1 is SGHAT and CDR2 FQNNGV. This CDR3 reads CASSSSVWNLNTGELFF. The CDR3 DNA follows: TGTGCCAGCAGCTCGAGCGTTTGGAATCTAAACACCGGGGAGCTGTTTTTT.

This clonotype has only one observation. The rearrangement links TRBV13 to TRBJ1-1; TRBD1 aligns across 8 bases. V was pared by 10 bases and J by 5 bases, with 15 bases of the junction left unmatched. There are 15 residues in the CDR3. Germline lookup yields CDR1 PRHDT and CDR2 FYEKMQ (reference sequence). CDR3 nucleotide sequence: TGTGCCACCGTTTACACAGGGGGTGGGTATACTGAAGCTTTCTTT. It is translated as CATVYTGGGYTEAFF.

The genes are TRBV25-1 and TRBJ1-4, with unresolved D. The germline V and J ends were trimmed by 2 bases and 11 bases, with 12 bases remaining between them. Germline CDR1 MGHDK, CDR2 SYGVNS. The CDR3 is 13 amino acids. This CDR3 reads CASSELGDPKLFF. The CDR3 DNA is TGTGCCAGCAGTGAACTCGGAGACCCCAAACTGTTTTTT. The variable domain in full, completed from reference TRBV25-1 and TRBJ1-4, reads EADIYQTPRYLVIGTGKKITLECSQTMGHDKMYWYQQDPGMELHLIHYSYGVNSTEKGDLSSESTVSRIRTEHFPLTLESARPSHTSQYLCASSELGDPKLFFGSGTQLSVL.

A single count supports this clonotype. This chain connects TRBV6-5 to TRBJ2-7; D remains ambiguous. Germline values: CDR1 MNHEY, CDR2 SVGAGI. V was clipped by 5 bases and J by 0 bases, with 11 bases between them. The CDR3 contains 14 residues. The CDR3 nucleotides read TGTGCCAGCAGTGAAAGCGATAGCTCCTACGAGCAGTACTTC. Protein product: CASSESDSSYEQYF.

CDR3 DNA: TGTGCCAGCAGCTTGGAGCAGCGGGGGGCCGTGTACGAGCAGTACTTC. It codes for CASSLEQRGAVYEQYF. The chain couples TRBV5-6 to TRBJ2-7, with TRBD2 matching 9 bases. Germline V gene lookup returns CDR1 SGHDT and CDR2 YYEEEE. The CDR3 is 16 amino acids. Trimming took 0 bases from V and 4 from J; bases not matched to a gene: 8.

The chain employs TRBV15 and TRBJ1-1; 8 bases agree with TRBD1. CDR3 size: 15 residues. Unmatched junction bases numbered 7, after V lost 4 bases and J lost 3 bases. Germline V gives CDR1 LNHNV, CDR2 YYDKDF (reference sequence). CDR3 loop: CATSINRGLHTEAFF. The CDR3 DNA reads TGTGCCACCAGCATAAACAGGGGGTTGCACACTGAAGCTTTCTTT.

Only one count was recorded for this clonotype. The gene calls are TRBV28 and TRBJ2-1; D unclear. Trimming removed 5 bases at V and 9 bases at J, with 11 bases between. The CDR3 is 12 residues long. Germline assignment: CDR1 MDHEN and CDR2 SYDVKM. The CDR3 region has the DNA TGTGCCAGCAGTCGACCAGAAAGTGAGCAGTTCTTC. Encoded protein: CASSRPESEQFF.

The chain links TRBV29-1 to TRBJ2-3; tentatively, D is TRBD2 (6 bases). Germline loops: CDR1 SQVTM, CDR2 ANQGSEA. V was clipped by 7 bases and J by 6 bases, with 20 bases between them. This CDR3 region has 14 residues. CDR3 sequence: CSATPVAAGDTQYF. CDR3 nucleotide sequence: TGCAGCGCCACCCCCGTGGCGGCGGGGGATACGCAGTATTTT.

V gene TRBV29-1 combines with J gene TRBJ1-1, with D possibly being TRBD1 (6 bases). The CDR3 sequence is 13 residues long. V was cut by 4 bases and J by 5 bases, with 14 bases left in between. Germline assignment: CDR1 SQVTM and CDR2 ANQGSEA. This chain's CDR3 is CSVVGGLETEAFF. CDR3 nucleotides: TGCAGCGTTGTAGGGGGGTTGGAGACTGAAGCTTTCTTT.

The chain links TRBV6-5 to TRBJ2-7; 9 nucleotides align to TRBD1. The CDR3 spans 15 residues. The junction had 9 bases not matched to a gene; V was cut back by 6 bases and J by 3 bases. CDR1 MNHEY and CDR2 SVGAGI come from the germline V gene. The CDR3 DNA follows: TGTGCCAGCAGCAGGACCGGGACAGGGTACTACGAGCAGTACTTC. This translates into CASSRTGTGYYEQYF.

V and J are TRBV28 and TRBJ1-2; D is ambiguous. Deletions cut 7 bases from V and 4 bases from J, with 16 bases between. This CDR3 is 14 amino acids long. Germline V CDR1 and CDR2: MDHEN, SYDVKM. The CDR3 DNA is TGTGCCAGCATTCCAATTAGGCGGTCCTATGGCTACACCTTC. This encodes CASIPIRRSYGYTF.